This T cell receptor (beta chain) was sequenced for a study of T cell responses to AZD1222 COVID-19 vaccine. Study context: Samples with a second dose at about 4 or about 12 weeks were pooled together. Study findings and constraints: The reported proportion of spike-specific TCRs targeting unmutated variant regions was nearly half. Increases in Spike-specific TCR breadth and depth were seen after two AZD1222 doses. Baseline seropositivity occurred in only a handful of AZD1222 recipients.

This CDR3 contains 11 residues. Trimming took off 5 bases at V and 6 bases at J, with 11 bases between the two ends. Germline CDR1 reads DFQATT; CDR2 reads SNEGSKA (reference sequence). The data were produced by immunoSEQ multiplex PCR, yet TCRdb's version contains in-frame clones alone and is incomplete. The sample has more than 85,000 clones; around 86% are singletons. On this clone itself: Its antigen remains unidentified.

The chain joins TRBV20-1 to TRBJ2-7; possibly TRBD1 for D (6 bases). The clonotype was recovered from an adult in good health. This sample comprised peripheral blood, obtained on day 0 of AZD1222 vaccination. CDR3 sequence (DNA): TGCAGTGCTCAACAGGGAATCGAGCAGTACTTC. This encodes CSAQQGIEQYF.